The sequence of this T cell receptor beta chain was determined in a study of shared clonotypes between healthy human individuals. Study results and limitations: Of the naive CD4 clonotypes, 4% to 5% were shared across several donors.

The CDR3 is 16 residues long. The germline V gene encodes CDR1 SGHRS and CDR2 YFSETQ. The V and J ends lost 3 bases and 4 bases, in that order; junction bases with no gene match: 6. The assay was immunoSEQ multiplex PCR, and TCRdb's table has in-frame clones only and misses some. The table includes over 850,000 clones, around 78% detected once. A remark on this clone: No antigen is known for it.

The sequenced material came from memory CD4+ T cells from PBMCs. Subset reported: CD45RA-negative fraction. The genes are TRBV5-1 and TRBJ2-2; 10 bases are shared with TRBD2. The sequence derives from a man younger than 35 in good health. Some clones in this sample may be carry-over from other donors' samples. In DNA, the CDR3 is TGCGCCAGCAGCTGGTCGGGACTAGCGTCCACCGGGGAGCTGTTTTTT. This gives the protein CASSWSGLASTGELFF.